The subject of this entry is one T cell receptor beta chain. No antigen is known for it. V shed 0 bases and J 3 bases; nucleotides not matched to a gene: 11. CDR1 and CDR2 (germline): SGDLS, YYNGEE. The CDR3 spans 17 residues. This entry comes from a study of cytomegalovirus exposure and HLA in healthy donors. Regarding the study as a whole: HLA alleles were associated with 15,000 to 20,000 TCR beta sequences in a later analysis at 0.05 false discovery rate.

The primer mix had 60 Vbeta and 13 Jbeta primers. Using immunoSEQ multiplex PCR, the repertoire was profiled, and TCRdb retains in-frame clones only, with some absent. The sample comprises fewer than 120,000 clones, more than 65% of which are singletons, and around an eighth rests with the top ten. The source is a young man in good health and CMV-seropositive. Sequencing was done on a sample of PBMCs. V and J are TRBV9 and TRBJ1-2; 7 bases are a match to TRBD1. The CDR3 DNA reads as TGTGCCAGCAGCGTAGCTGGGACAGCCTCGGTTTACTATGGCTACACCTTC. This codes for CASSVAGTASVYYGYTF.